The 14 T cell receptor beta chains presented below share a single source sample, sequenced in a study of blood T cell repertoires in COVID-19. Measured with immunoSEQ multiplex PCR; TCRdb has only the in-frame clones, and not every one. Found here are 80,000 to 90,000 clones, under 90% of them singletons; the top ten hold more than 14%. Sample: peripheral blood. These receptors originate from a woman in her 70s with acute or convalescent COVID-19.

This clone has just one count. The V and J genes are TRBV19 and TRBJ1-5, with 8 bases lining up with TRBD1. CDR1 LNHDA and CDR2 SQIVND come from the germline V gene (reference sequence). The V segment lost 6 bases and the J segment 3 bases; nucleotides outside the gene matches: 4. The CDR3 covers 14 residues. The CDR3 nucleotides read TGTGCCAGTAGCGACAGGGGATACAATCAGCCCCAGCATTTT. Amino acid sequence: CASSDRGYNQPQHF.

This chain joins TRBV24-1 and TRBJ2-2; D possibly corresponds to TRBD2 (6 bases). Germline values: CDR1 KGHDR, CDR2 SFDVKD. The CDR3 has 14 amino acids. V was clipped by 5 bases and J by 7 bases, with 13 bases between them. The CDR3 DNA follows: TGTGCCACCAGTGCCGGGGACTCGGGCGGGGAGCTGTTTTTT. This sequence encodes CATSAGDSGGELFF.

The rearrangement joins TRBV12-3 or TRBV12-4 to TRBJ2-1, with D uncertain. This CDR3 spans 13 amino acids. V was pared by 3 bases and J by 4 bases, with 7 bases between. The CDR3 DNA reads TGTGCCAGCAGTTTGAACTGGTACAATGAGCAGTTCTTC. Amino acids: CASSLNWYNEQFF.

The chain employs TRBV7-8 and TRBJ2-7, with a possible D match to TRBD2 (5 bases). The V and J ends lost 2 bases and 3 bases respectively, with 17 bases between them. The CDR3 covers 16 residues. Per germline, CDR1 SGHVS and CDR2 FQNEAQ. Written as DNA, the CDR3 is TGTGCCAGCAGCTTATTTTCTAGCTGGGGTAACTACGAGCAGTACGTC. It codes for CASSLFSSWGNYEQYV.

The CDR3 is CASSNPQRKLYNEQFF. The CDR3 DNA reads as TGTGCCAGCAGCAATCCCCAGCGGAAGCTTTACAATGAGCAGTTCTTC. V usage is TRBV21-1 and J usage is TRBJ2-1; the D call TRBD2 from the table was never checked on the DNA. TRBV21-1 constitutes a pseudogene. The CDR3 is made up of 16 amino acids.

Regarding this clone: The sample holds other DNA sequences that translate to the same CDR3. The V call is TRBV3-1 (or the pseudogene TRBV3-2), the J call TRBJ2-2, with D possibly being TRBD1 (7 bases). CDR1 LGHDT and CDR2 YNNKEL come from the germline V gene (reference sequence). CDR3 length: 16 residues. Trimming shortened V by 6 bases and J by 2 bases, and 16 bases separated the two germline ends. The CDR3 is CASRGTRDRNTGELFF. The CDR3, as DNA: TGTGCCAGCAGAGGGACTCGGGACAGAAACACCGGGGAGCTGTTTTTT.

The CDR3 sequence is CATSEDRVSGANVLTF. As DNA, the CDR3 is TGTGCCACCAGTGAGGACAGGGTGTCTGGGGCCAACGTCCTGACTTTC. This chain joins TRBV24-1 and TRBJ2-6, with 8 bases lining up with TRBD1. Germline lookup yields CDR1 KGHDR and CDR2 SFDVKD. V dropped 4 bases and J dropped 1; count of bases not matched to a gene: 2. This CDR3 has 16 residues.

This chain joins TRBV7-9 and TRBJ1-2; no clear D. Germline values: CDR1 SEHNR, CDR2 FQNEAQ (reference sequence). V was clipped by 6 bases and J by 8 bases, with 19 bases between them. CDR3 length equals 14 residues. The CDR3 bases are TGTGCCAGCAGTCCGGCGGGCAGGTTAATAGGCTACACCTTC. Protein product: CASSPAGRLIGYTF.

The chain couples TRBV5-4 to TRBJ1-4; 9 bases are shared with TRBD1. V shed 2 bases and J 3 bases; nucleotides not matched to a gene: 8. CDR1 and CDR2 from the germline V gene are SGHNT and YYREEE (reference sequence). The CDR3 has 17 residues. CDR3 loop: CASSFTGQGAANEKLFF. In DNA form, the CDR3 reads TGTGCCAGCAGCTTTACGGGACAGGGTGCCGCTAATGAAAAACTGTTTTTT.

This chain links TRBV28 with TRBJ2-2; perhaps TRBD2 as D (7 bases). There are 15 residues in the CDR3. Germline CDR1 MDHEN, CDR2 SYDVKM. Deletions cut 5 bases from V and 6 bases from J, with 16 bases between. In DNA form, the CDR3 reads TGTGCCAGCAGTCCCCCGGAAGGGGGGGCCGGGGAGCTGTTTTTT. Translating it yields CASSPPEGGAGELFF.

This sequence joins TRBV5-1 and TRBJ2-2; perhaps TRBD1 as D (6 bases). Germline lookup yields CDR1 SGHRS and CDR2 YFSETQ. V shed 7 bases and J shed 2 bases, with 12 bases lying between them. The length of the CDR3 is 14 residues. The CDR3 DNA sequence: TGCGCCAGCTCCGGACAGCCAAACACCGGGGAGCTGTTTTTT. As protein: CASSGQPNTGELFF.

There are a few counts of this clone. The V and J genes are TRBV2 and TRBJ1-6; a possible D gene is TRBD1 (6 bases). The CDR3 is made up of 15 amino acids. The germline gives CDR1 SNHLY, CDR2 FYNNEI. V was pared by 3 bases and J by 17 bases, with 23 bases between. The CDR3 here is CASSETGGLSLGVHF. DNA for the CDR3: TGTGCCAGCAGTGAGACAGGAGGCCTCTCCCTGGGTGTCCACTTT.

This clone was observed a single time. Distinct nucleotide sequences in the sample also encode this CDR3. The chain links TRBV27 to TRBJ2-3, with TRBD2 matching 7 bases. The J segment lost 0 bases and the V segment lost 3 bases, leaving 6 bases of the junction unmatched. This CDR3 has 16 amino acids. Looked up from germline, CDR1 is MNHEY and CDR2 is SMNVEV (reference sequence). CDR3 loop: CASSFSGGTSTDTQYF. As DNA, the CDR3 is TGTGCCAGCAGTTTTTCGGGGGGAACGAGCACAGATACGCAGTATTTT.

This clone was counted only a few times. This rearrangement joins TRBV13 to TRBJ2-1, with TRBD1 matching 7 bases. This CDR3 spans 18 amino acids. Germline V gene data show CDR1 as PRHDT and CDR2 as FYEKMQ (reference sequence). V dropped 4 bases and J dropped 3; count of bases not matched to a gene: 15. The DNA of the CDR3 is TGTGCCAGCAGCTCCGCGGGCAGGGGGTTTTGGGACTACAATGAGCAGTTCTTC. The encoded protein is CASSSAGRGFWDYNEQFF.